This T cell receptor (beta chain) stems from a study of T-cell reconstitution after alpha-beta-depleted transplantation in children. Unmatched junction bases numbered 6, after V lost 3 bases and J lost 2 bases. The CDR3 runs to 16 residues. The TCRbeta library was prepared with unique molecular identifiers. TCRdb used MiXCR to reprocess the PCR reads, holding one entry per CDR3 protein. The sample records hundreds of thousands of distinct CDR3 sequences, more than 20% being singletons. V gene TRBV12-3 or TRBV12-4 combines with J gene TRBJ2-7; 11 positions match TRBD2. The specimen was PBMCs, collected before TCRalphabeta/CD19-depleted stem cell transplant. This sequence originates from a girl under 10 years old with Fanconi anemia, due to receive a stem cell transplant. Here the CDR3 reads CASSFLTSGIAYEQYF. DNA for the CDR3: TGTGCCAGCAGTTTCCTGACTAGCGGGATAGCCTACGAGCAGTACTTC.